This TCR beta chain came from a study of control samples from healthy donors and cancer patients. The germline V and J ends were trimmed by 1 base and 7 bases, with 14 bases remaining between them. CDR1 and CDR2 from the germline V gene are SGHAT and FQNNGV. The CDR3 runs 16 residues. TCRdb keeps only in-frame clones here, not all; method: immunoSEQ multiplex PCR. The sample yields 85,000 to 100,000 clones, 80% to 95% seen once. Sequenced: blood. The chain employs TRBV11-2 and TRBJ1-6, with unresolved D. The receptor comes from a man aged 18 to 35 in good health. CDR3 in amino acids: CASSLGGLFANSPLHF. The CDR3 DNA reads TGTGCCAGCAGCTTAGGTGGGCTCTTCGCCAATTCACCCCTCCACTTT.